The 11 T cell receptor beta chains given below trace back to one sample, sequenced in a study of graft-versus-host responses after intestinal transplantation (dated by TCRdb to the early 2020s). Receptors were amplified or captured by the immunoSEQ multiplex PCR assay. TCRdb obtained this table from immuneACCESS and retained in-frame rearrangements with V and J assigned. These tables miss some clones; where compared with another copy, unresolved V genes account for less than half of the shortfall, and the remainder is unexplained. The table for this sample lists about 70,000 clones; around 90% of them were counted only once. Roughly 1.3% of the sample is held by the ten biggest clonotypes. For these receptors, no antigen is known. The time point label, read with the paper, signifies: cells obtained before transplantation from donor or recipient. This specimen was unstimulated CD8+ T cells sorted from spleen or lymph node cells, taken before intestinal transplant. The source is a human donor who received an intestinal transplant.

The V and J genes are TRBV27 and TRBJ2-5; 10 bases fit TRBD1. Germline CDR1 MNHEY, CDR2 SMNVEV (reference sequence). The CDR3 consists of 15 residues. The V gene end was trimmed by 6 bases and the J gene end by 3 bases; junction bases not matched to a gene: 7. As DNA, the CDR3 is TGTGCCAGCAGATCCGTCGGGACAGGGGAAGAGACCCAGTACTTC. As protein: CASRSVGTGEETQYF.

The chain uses TRBV10-2 and TRBJ1-2, with 9 bases that match TRBD1. After removal of 10 bases from V and 7 bases from J, the junction contained 16 bases not matched to a gene. Germline V lookup: CDR1 WSHSY, CDR2 SAAADI. The CDR3 runs to 15 residues. Here the CDR3 DNA reads TGCGCCACTCACCCGGGACAGGGAATAGTCGGTGGCTACACCTTC. As protein: CATHPGQGIVGGYTF.

This chain joins TRBV9 and TRBJ2-5; a possible D gene is TRBD1 (5 bases). The J call is in doubt because the DNA end fits TRBJ2-7 better. Germline loops: CDR1 SGDLS, CDR2 YYNGEE. The CDR3 extends over 14 amino acids. The CDR3 DNA reads as TGTGCCAGCAGCGTAGCGCAGGGCTCCTACGAGCAGTACTTC. Its protein product is CASSVAQGSYEQYF.

The CDR3 sequence is CASSLGPGQGTSSYNSPLHF. The CDR3 DNA reads as TGTGCCAGCAGCTTGGGGCCGGGACAGGGGACCAGCTCCTATAATTCACCCCTCCACTTT. The V and J genes are TRBV5-4 and TRBJ1-6; 10 bases agree with TRBD1. Germline trimming cut 0 bases from V and 0 bases from J; bases unmatched to any gene: 9. The CDR3 runs 20 residues. The germline CDR1 and CDR2 sequences are SGHNT and YYREEE (reference sequence).

The chain links TRBV9 to TRBJ1-6, with a weak D call TRBD1 (6 bases). This CDR3 comprises 20 residues. Germline values: CDR1 SGDLS, CDR2 YYNGEE. Trimming took 0 bases from V and 7 from J, leaving 26 bases between them. CDR3 sequence: CASSVDPGAGAGSKNSPLHF. As DNA, the CDR3 is TGTGCCAGCAGCGTAGATCCCGGGGCAGGGGCTGGGTCAAAAAATTCACCCCTCCACTTT.

J is TRBJ1-6 and V is TRBV9; D unresolved. Germline V gene data show CDR1 as SGDLS and CDR2 as YYNGEE. Trimming removed 0 bases at V and 9 bases at J, with 7 bases between. The CDR3 has 13 residues. The CDR3 here is CASSVVSGSPLHF. The CDR3 DNA is TGTGCCAGCAGCGTAGTTTCGGGTTCACCCCTCCACTTT.

V usage is TRBV7-6 and J usage is TRBJ1-1; no reliable D call. The CDR3 length is 15 residues. Germline CDR1 SGHVS, CDR2 FNYEAQ. Between the trimmed V and J ends, which lost 1 base and 1 base, there was a span of 10 bases. CDR3 nucleotides: TGTGCCAGCAGCTTAGAGCTGGGCCCGAACACTGAAGCTTTCTTT. Protein sequence: CASSLELGPNTEAFF.

The genes are TRBV7-9 and TRBJ2-7, with 11 bases identical to TRBD1. Trimming removed 6 bases from V and 6 bases from J; junction bases left unmatched: 7. Looked up from germline, CDR1 is SEHNR and CDR2 is FQNEAQ (reference sequence). The CDR3 runs to 14 residues. CDR3 sequence reads: CASSYRDRGTEQYF. The CDR3 DNA reads TGTGCCAGCAGTTACCGGGACAGGGGGACCGAGCAGTACTTC.

This clone was picked up a small number of times. The chain links TRBV2 to TRBJ1-3; 7 bases fit TRBD1. The germline gives CDR1 SNHLY, CDR2 FYNNEI. Trimming removed 11 bases from V and 8 bases from J; junction bases left unmatched: 9. This CDR3 comprises 12 residues. This CDR3 reads CAGGDRADTIYF. The DNA of the CDR3 is TGTGCCGGCGGAGACAGGGCGGACACCATATATTTT. The full variable domain, with the rest looked up from reference TRBV2 and TRBJ1-3, is EPEVTQTPSHQVTQMGQEVILRCVPISNHLYFYWYRQILGQKVEFLVSFYNNEISEKSEIFDDQFSVERPDGSNFTLKIRSTKLEDSAMYFCAGGDRADTIYFGEGSWLTVV.

The chain employs TRBV5-1 and TRBJ2-3, with TRBD2 matching 12 bases. Trimming took 7 bases from V and 3 from J; bases not matched to a gene: 3. The CDR3 has 14 amino acids. CDR1 is SGHRS and CDR2 is YFSETQ in the germline V gene. CDR3 bases: TGCGCCAGCCAGACTAGCGGGGGAACAGATACGCAGTATTTT. Its translation: CASQTSGGTDTQYF.

Written as DNA, the CDR3 is TGTGCCAGAAGGGGAGGGAACACCGGGGAGCTGTTTTTT. The encoded protein is CARRGGNTGELFF. The chain combines TRBV2 with TRBJ2-2; a possible D gene is TRBD2 (6 bases). The V gene lost 9 bases and the J gene lost 1 base, with 9 bases spanning the gap. The length of the CDR3 is 13 residues. Looked up from germline, CDR1 is SNHLY and CDR2 is FYNNEI.